The entry below gives a single T cell receptor (beta chain) sequence along with its context. What it binds is not known. The treatment here: some 19 received Ad26.COV2.S at low or high dose, single or two shots; several received placebo; per-sample allocation not given. Each sample was drawn 63 days after the first injection (of vaccine or placebo). The record originates from a study of Ad26.COV2.S vaccination and SARS-CoV-2 variants. Overall study results and limits: The authors reported substantial breadth in spike-specific CD8+ and CD4+ T cell responses after vaccination.

V dropped 8 bases and J dropped 4; count of bases not matched to a gene: 8. The germline CDR1 and CDR2 sequences are LNHDA and SQIVND (reference sequence). The CDR3 sequence is 14 residues long. This table comes from immunoSEQ multiplex PCR, and its TCRdb copy is limited to in-frame clones, with some not included. The sample consists of around 300,000 clones, less than 90% of them appearing once. This sequence was found in a person between 18 and 59 years old who received the Ad26.COV2.S COVID-19 vaccine or a placebo. The V call is TRBV19, the J call TRBJ1-2, with 9 bases matching TRBD1. This specimen was peripheral blood, taken in a trial of Ad26.COV2.S vaccine versus placebo. CDR3 in DNA: TGTGCCAGTGATACAGGGGGCGCGGGCTATGGCTACACCTTC. This sequence encodes CASDTGGAGYGYTF.